This T cell receptor beta chain was sequenced in a study of blood T cell repertoires in COVID-19. Study details: Acute-phase and convalescent COVID-19 samples originated in the United States, Italy and Spain.

Sequenced by immunoSEQ multiplex PCR; TCRdb stores in-frame clones only, minus some. The sample has approximately 150,000 clones, 80% seen once. Germline V gene lookup returns CDR1 KGHSH and CDR2 LQKENI. V shed 2 bases and J shed 5 bases, with 19 bases lying between them. This CDR3 has 16 residues. V usage is TRBV18 and J usage is TRBJ2-7, with D possibly TRBD1 on 7 matching bases. The sequence derives from a man aged 65 to 79 who had recovered from COVID-19. Sequencing input: peripheral blood. The CDR3 nucleotides are TGTGCCAGCTCACCAGAGGAGGGGGCCGTCCAGGACGAGCAGTACTTC. Encoded protein: CASSPEEGAVQDEQYF.